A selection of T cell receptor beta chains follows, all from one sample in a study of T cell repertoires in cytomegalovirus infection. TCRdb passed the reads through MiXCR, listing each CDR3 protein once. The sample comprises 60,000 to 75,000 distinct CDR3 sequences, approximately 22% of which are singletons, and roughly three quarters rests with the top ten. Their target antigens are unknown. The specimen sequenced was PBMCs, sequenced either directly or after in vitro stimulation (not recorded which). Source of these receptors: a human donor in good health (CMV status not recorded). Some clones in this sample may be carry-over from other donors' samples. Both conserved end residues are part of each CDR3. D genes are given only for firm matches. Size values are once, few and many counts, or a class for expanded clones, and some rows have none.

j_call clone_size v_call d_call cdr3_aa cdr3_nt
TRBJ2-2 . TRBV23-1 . CASSGFTGELFF TGCGCCAGCTCAGGGTTCACCGGGGAGCTGTTTTTT
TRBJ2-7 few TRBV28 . CASSFPAGQNYEQYF TGTGCCAGCAGTTTCCCGGCCGGACAAAACTACGAGCAGTACTTC
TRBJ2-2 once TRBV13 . CASSYVTGELFF TGTGCCAGCAGCTACGTCACCGGGGAGCTGTTTTTT
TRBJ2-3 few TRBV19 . CASSILRPAGDTQYF TGTGCCAGTAGTATCTTGCGGCCAGCGGGAGATACGCAGTATTTT
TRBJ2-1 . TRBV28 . CASSPHRTSSEQFF TGTGCCAGCAGTCCGCACCGTACTAGTAGCGAGCAGTTCTTC
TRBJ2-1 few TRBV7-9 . CASSEESNEQFF TGTGCCAGCAGCGAGGAGAGCAATGAGCAGTTCTTC
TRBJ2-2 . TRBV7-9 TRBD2 CASSPWTSGNTGELFF TGTGCCAGCAGCCCATGGACTAGCGGGAACACCGGGGAGCTGTTTTTT
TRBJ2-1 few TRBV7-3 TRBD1 CASSTGVSYNEQFF TGTGCCAGCAGCACAGGGGTCTCCTACAATGAGCAGTTCTTC
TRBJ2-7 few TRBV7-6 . CASSFGSGTYEQYF TGTGCCAGCAGCTTCGGCTCGGGAACCTACGAGCAGTACTTC
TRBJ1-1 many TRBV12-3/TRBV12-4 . CASSLTTGTSNTEAFF TGTGCCAGCAGTCTCACTACGGGGACATCGAACACTGAAGCTTTCTTT
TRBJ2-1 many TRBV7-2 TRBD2 CAKQASGYYNEQFF TGTGCCAAACAGGCTAGCGGATACTACAATGAGCAGTTCTTC
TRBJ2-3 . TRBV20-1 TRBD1 CSAGTENTDTQYF TGCAGTGCTGGGACAGAGAACACAGATACGCAGTATTTT
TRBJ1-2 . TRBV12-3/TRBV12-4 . CASSFGLRLAF TGTGCCAGCAGTTTTGGTCTCCGGCTCGCCTTC
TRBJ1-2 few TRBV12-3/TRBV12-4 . CASSPGPLGRGYTF TGTGCCAGCAGTCCGGGCCCCCTGGGAAGGGGCTACACCTTC
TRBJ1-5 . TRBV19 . CASLPRNQPQHF TGTGCCAGCCTACCGAGGAATCAGCCCCAGCATTTT
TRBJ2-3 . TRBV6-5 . CASSYGLASDTQYF TGTGCCAGCAGTTACGGTCTAGCTTCAGATACGCAGTATTTT
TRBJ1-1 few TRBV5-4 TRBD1 CASSAETGSVTEAFF TGTGCCAGCAGCGCCGAGACAGGGAGCGTCACTGAAGCTTTCTTT
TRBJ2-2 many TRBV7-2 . CAKGTANTGELFF TGTGCCAAGGGGACTGCCAACACCGGGGAGCTGTTTTTT
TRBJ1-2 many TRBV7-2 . CASSPEGLNYGYTF TGTGCCAGCAGCCCTGAGGGACTTAACTATGGCTACACCTTC
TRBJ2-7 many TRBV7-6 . CASSLESGDLYEQYF TGTGCCAGCAGCTTAGAATCCGGAGACCTCTACGAGCAGTACTTC
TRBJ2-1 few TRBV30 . CASIGLDFNEQFF TGTGCCTCAATTGGTCTCGACTTTAATGAGCAGTTCTTC
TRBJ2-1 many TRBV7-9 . CAGSVHEQFF TGTGCCGGGTCGGTCCATGAGCAGTTCTTC
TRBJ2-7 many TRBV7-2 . CASGSYEQYF TGTGCCAGCGGTTCCTACGAGCAGTACTTC
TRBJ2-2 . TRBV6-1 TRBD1 CASSYSGTGVTGELFF TGTGCCAGCAGTTACTCCGGGACAGGGGTCACCGGGGAGCTGTTTTTT
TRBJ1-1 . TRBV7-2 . CASSLGQAHTEAFF TGTGCCAGCAGCTTAGGGCAGGCCCACACTGAAGCTTTCTTT
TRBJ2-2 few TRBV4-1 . CASSHVRETTGELFF TGCGCCAGCAGCCACGTTCGGGAGACCACCGGGGAGCTGTTTTTT
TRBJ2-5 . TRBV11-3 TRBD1 CASSSRQGRTQYF TGTGCCAGCAGCTCCCGACAGGGACGGACCCAGTACTTC